This T cell receptor (beta chain) was sequenced in a study of pediatric ulcerative colitis. General study findings and limits: Ulcerative colitis patients shared more blood-rectal clones than controls.

Details on this clone: Its antigen is unidentified.

Per germline, CDR1 WNHNN and CDR2 SYGVQD (reference sequence). Trimming pared 5 bases from V and 5 bases from J, leaving 22 bases between. The CDR3 has 18 residues. Each sample received Survey-level depth of up to 500,000 reads. Sequenced by immunoSEQ multiplex PCR; TCRdb stores in-frame clones only, minus some. The sample gives about 64,000 clones, 75% to 85% of which show up once; around 5.2% is in the top ten. The chain joins TRBV10-1 to TRBJ2-6; the D is unclear. This clonotype originated in a boy younger than 18 with moderate ulcerative colitis. The sequenced sample consisted of blood. This CDR3 is CASSSHTIAQSRANVLTF. The CDR3 DNA follows: TGCGCCAGCAGTAGCCATACGATCGCACAAAGTCGGGCCAACGTCCTGACTTTC.